The source of this TCR beta chain is a study of T cell responses to AZD1222 COVID-19 vaccine. General observations from the study: Vaccine-associated CD4 TCRs ranged over spike, dominating at 160-218 and 743-854.

Worth noting for this clone: Its antigen is not identified.

The repertoire was sequenced with immunoSEQ multiplex PCR; TCRdb's copy has only in-frame clones and lacks some. The sample carries around 110,000 clones, about 86% recorded once. V lost 0 bases, J lost 4 bases, and 6 bases stayed unmatched. The CDR3 loop spans 17 amino acids. Germline CDR1 is SGDLS and CDR2 is YYNGEE. This material consisted of peripheral blood, taken on day 0 of AZD1222 vaccination. The chain links TRBV9 to TRBJ2-2, with TRBD2 identical over 10 bases. This sequence was found in an adult in good health. The CDR3 coding sequence is TGTGCCAGCAGCGTAGACCGGACTAGCGGTTCCACCGGGGAGCTGTTTTTT. Protein: CASSVDRTSGSTGELFF.